This note documents a single T cell receptor (beta chain) sequence. As handled by the study authors: By means of reference gene primer amplification, nucleated cell counts were estimated. Measured with immunoSEQ multiplex PCR; TCRdb has only the in-frame clones, and not every one. For V, J and clone size, that table is used; D and trimming come from the DNA. The sample yields roughly 100,000 clones, about 88% seen once. The record originates from a study of blood T cell repertoires in COVID-19. Study details: Specimens from acute and convalescent COVID-19 originated in the United States, Italy and Spain. Sample material is recorded as cDNA or gDNA derived from T cells, B-cell-depleted T cells, or PBMCs.

The V gene end was trimmed by 4 bases and the J gene end by 2 bases; junction bases not matched to a gene: 10. The CDR3 length is 16 residues. The germline V gene has CDR1 SGHRS and CDR2 YFSETQ. This clonotype was obtained from a man in his fifties with active or convalescent COVID-19. Sequencing input: peripheral blood. The chain couples TRBV5-1 to TRBJ2-3; 7 bases align to TRBD1. The CDR3 here is CASSRSQGKLTDTQYF. The CDR3 DNA follows: TGCGCCAGCAGCCGATCACAGGGGAAGCTCACAGATACGCAGTATTTT.